Following are 28 T cell receptor beta chains from one sample sequenced in a study of blood T cell repertoires in COVID-19. Assay: immunoSEQ multiplex PCR; the TCRdb copy retains only in-frame clones and omits some. The profile covers 250,000 to 350,000 clones, with around 85% appearing a single time and 0.7% to 1% taken by the ten largest. Input material: peripheral blood. The receptors were sampled from a human donor with COVID-19, enrolled during active disease. The donor label of this sample is uncertain.

The genes are TRBV5-1 and TRBJ2-3, with D tentatively TRBD1 (6 bases). CDR1 is SGHRS and CDR2 is YFSETQ in the germline V gene. Trimming shortened V by 0 bases and J by 2 bases, and 19 bases separated the two germline ends. The CDR3 is 18 amino acids. In DNA form, the CDR3 reads TGCGCCAGCAGCTTGGCCAGGACAGCACCTTCCCCCACAGATACGCAGTATTTT. Encoded protein: CASSLARTAPSPTDTQYF. The full variable domain, completed using reference TRBV5-1 and TRBJ2-3, is KAGVTQTPRYLIKTRGQQVTLSCSPISGHRSVSWYQQTPGQGLQFLFEYFSETQRNKGNFPGRFSGRQFSNSRSEMNVSTLELGDSALYLCASSLARTAPSPTDTQYFGPGTRLTVL.

V and J are TRBV5-4 and TRBJ2-7; TRBD2 aligns across 9 bases. This CDR3 has 16 amino acids. The germline V gene encodes CDR1 SGHNT and CDR2 YYREEE (reference sequence). J was trimmed by 0 bases and V by 4 bases; bases with no gene match: 8. CDR3 nucleotide sequence: TGTGCCAGCAGCCCGAACCCTAGCGGGGTCTCCTACGAGCAGTACTTC. This codes for CASSPNPSGVSYEQYF.

This chain links TRBV5-5 with TRBJ1-5; D gene uncertain. Germline V gene data show CDR1 as SGHKS and CDR2 as YYEKEE (reference sequence). This CDR3 region has 15 residues. Deletions cut 0 bases from V and 7 bases from J, with 14 bases between. CDR3 bases: TGTGCCAGCAGCTTGGAGGAGGGAAGAGGCCAGCCCCAGCATTTT. As protein: CASSLEEGRGQPQHF.

This chain uses TRBV19 with TRBJ1-1, with TRBD1 matching over 7 bases. CDR1 is LNHDA and CDR2 is SQIVND in the germline V gene (reference sequence). The ends lost 7 bases at V and 0 bases at J; junction bases unmatched: 8. There are 15 residues in the CDR3. CDR3 residues: CASMPGGGVNTEAFF. The CDR3, as DNA: TGTGCCAGTATGCCAGGGGGAGGTGTGAACACTGAAGCTTTCTTT.

This chain uses TRBV5-1 with TRBJ2-7; D might be TRBD2 (6 bases). Germline loops: CDR1 SGHRS, CDR2 YFSETQ. The CDR3 consists of 16 residues. Trimming took off 4 bases at V and 7 bases at J, with 24 bases between the two ends. For the CDR3, the DNA is TGCGCCAGCAGCGCATCCGGGACCACACCCCGGGGGGAGCAGTACTTC. This codes for CASSASGTTPRGEQYF.

This rearrangement joins TRBV9 to TRBJ2-1; no clear D. CDR1 and CDR2 from the germline V gene are SGDLS and YYNGEE. V was shortened by 4 bases and J by 0 bases, with 5 bases between the two germline ends. This CDR3 is 13 amino acids long. CDR3 protein: CASSPSSYNEQFF. Here the CDR3 DNA reads TGTGCCAGCAGCCCCAGCTCCTACAATGAGCAGTTCTTC.

This clone has a single count. The chain is built from TRBV6-8 and TRBJ2-7; unclear D gene. Germline CDR1 and CDR2: MNHGY and SAAAGT. V lost 0 bases and J lost 4, with 10 bases in between. The CDR3 is 14 residues long. CDR3 in DNA: TGTGCCAGCAGTTACTCCCTAAACAGATACGAGCAGTACTTC. This translates into CASSYSLNRYEQYF.

The chain combines TRBV28 with TRBJ2-2, with 12 positions matching TRBD1. Germline lookup yields CDR1 MDHEN and CDR2 SYDVKM. V lost 5 bases and J lost 5; bases outside the gene matches: 9. This CDR3 comprises 17 residues. The CDR3 nucleotides read TGTGCCAGCAGTGGGGGGACAGGGGGCGCAAGGACCGGGGAGCTGTTTTTT. Translated, it gives CASSGGTGGARTGELFF.

The chain carries TRBV28 and TRBJ2-1; 10 bases are a match to TRBD2. CDR3 length: 14 amino acids. V lost 5 bases to trimming and J lost 8 bases; unmatched junction nucleotides: 6. Germline-derived CDR1 and CDR2 are MDHEN and SYDVKM. The CDR3 protein is CASSTTSGLDEQFF. The CDR3 DNA reads as TGTGCCAGCAGTACGACTAGCGGGCTAGATGAGCAGTTCTTC.

The rearrangement links TRBV5-4 to TRBJ1-2, with a tentative D call TRBD1 (6 bases). The CDR3 covers 16 residues. Per the germline V gene, CDR1 is SGHNT and CDR2 is YYREEE (reference sequence). Trimming cost V 3 bases and J 8 bases, with 23 bases left between them. CDR3 region: CASSWGGITGPHGYTF. The CDR3 DNA sequence: TGTGCCAGCAGCTGGGGGGGGATAACAGGGCCACACGGCTACACCTTC.

The chain couples TRBV29-1 to TRBJ2-3, with 13 bases lining up with TRBD2. The CDR3 sequence is 15 residues long. J was trimmed by 5 bases and V by 3 bases; bases with no gene match: 5. Germline V gives CDR1 SQVTM, CDR2 ANQGSEA. CDR3 sequence reads: CSVEGLAGPRDTQYF. As DNA, the CDR3 is TGCAGCGTTGAGGGACTAGCGGGACCGCGAGATACGCAGTATTTT.

This clone was found once. This chain connects TRBV19 to TRBJ2-3; possible D gene TRBD2, 6 bases. The CDR3 extends over 13 amino acids. Deletions cut 3 bases from V and 6 bases from J, with 10 bases between. Per germline, CDR1 LNHDA and CDR2 SQIVND (reference sequence). The CDR3 spells CASSMWGRDTQYF. The DNA for the CDR3 is TGTGCCAGTAGTATGTGGGGGAGGGATACGCAGTATTTT.

The V call is TRBV25-1, the J call TRBJ2-3; TRBD2 matches 10 bases. The CDR3 has 15 amino acids. V lost 4 bases and J lost 3; bases outside the gene matches: 4. Per germline, CDR1 MGHDK and CDR2 SYGVNS. Here the CDR3 DNA reads TGTGCCAGCAGTGTTAGCGGGAGGCCTACAGATACGCAGTATTTT. Encoded protein: CASSVSGRPTDTQYF.

The chain joins TRBV10-3 to TRBJ2-6, with D uncertain. This CDR3 region has 15 residues. V was shortened by 4 bases and J by 0 bases, with 7 bases between the two germline ends. CDR1 and CDR2 from the germline V gene are ENHRY and SYGVKD. The CDR3 coding sequence is TGTGCCATCAGTGGAGGAAGCTCTGGGGCCAACGTCCTGACTTTC. This gives the protein CAISGGSSGANVLTF.

The chain links TRBV7-2 to TRBJ1-5, with 7 bases that match TRBD1. Trimming at V came to 5 bases and at J to 3 bases, leaving 7 bases not matched to a gene. Per germline, CDR1 SGHTA and CDR2 FQGNSA. The CDR3 spans 15 residues. CDR3 nucleotide sequence: TGTGCCAGCAGCCCAACCGGGACAGCCAATCAGCCCCAGCATTTT. Translating it yields CASSPTGTANQPQHF.

The rearrangement joins TRBV5-1 to TRBJ1-1, with 9 nucleotides matching TRBD1. Germline CDR1 reads SGHRS; CDR2 reads YFSETQ. The length of the CDR3 is 15 residues. V shed 3 bases, J shed 4 bases, and the junction held 7 bases outside the gene matches. This CDR3 reads CASSSLQGAITEAFF. As DNA, the CDR3 is TGCGCCAGCAGCTCTTTACAGGGGGCGATCACTGAAGCTTTCTTT.

This clone was seen a handful of times. The gene calls are TRBV7-2 and TRBJ2-1, with 9 bases fitting TRBD2. Germline V gene lookup returns CDR1 SGHTA and CDR2 FQGNSA. Germline trimming cut 5 bases from V and 8 bases from J; bases unmatched to any gene: 16. This CDR3 is built from 17 residues. The chain's CDR3 is CASSPTLAGRRGYEQFF. DNA for the CDR3: TGTGCCAGCAGCCCCACCCTAGCGGGAAGGAGGGGTTATGAGCAGTTCTTC.

This clone was found once. CDR3 DNA: TGTGCTAGTGGTTTGGGGATGACCGGGACATTTTTGAGGACTGAAGCTTTCTTT. It specifies CASGLGMTGTFLRTEAFF. The chain combines TRBV12-5 with TRBJ1-1, with D possibly matching TRBD1 (6 bases). This CDR3 is built from 18 residues. Germline values: CDR1 LGHNT, CDR2 FRNRAP. Trimming left V 1 base short and J 5 bases short, with 23 bases between.

Only a few counts were recorded for this clone. The V and J genes are TRBV19 and TRBJ1-1; D may be TRBD1 (6 bases). Germline V gene data show CDR1 as LNHDA and CDR2 as SQIVND (reference sequence). The CDR3 contains 13 residues. V was pared by 7 bases and J by 1 base, with 10 bases between. The CDR3 DNA sequence: TGTGCCAGTAAGGACAGACCGAACACTGAAGCTTTCTTT. Translated: CASKDRPNTEAFF. Complete variable domain (other parts from reference TRBV19 and TRBJ1-1): DGGITQSPKYLFRKEGQNVTLSCEQNLNHDAMYWYRQDPGQGLRLIYYSQIVNDFQKGDIAEGYSVSREKKESFPLTVTSAQKNPTAFYLCASKDRPNTEAFFGQGTRLTVV.

The chain carries TRBV4-3 and TRBJ1-1; 7 nucleotides agree with TRBD1. CDR3 length: 15 amino acids. Germline CDR1 is LGHNA and CDR2 is YSLEER. V trimming: 0 bases; J trimming: 5 bases; junction bases outside the gene matches: 6. The DNA of the CDR3 is TGCGCCAGCAGCCAAGAAATGGGCAGGGGGACTGAAGCTTTCTTT. Translating it yields CASSQEMGRGTEAFF.

V usage is TRBV28 and J usage is TRBJ2-5; a possible D gene is TRBD1 (5 bases). The CDR3 runs 15 residues. V was cut by 3 bases and J by 2 bases, with 13 bases left in between. Germline V CDR1 and CDR2: MDHEN, SYDVKM. CDR3 DNA sequence: TGTGCCAGCAGTTTCCCCGGTCGGACACAAGAGACCCAGTACTTC. Amino acid sequence: CASSFPGRTQETQYF.

The gene calls are TRBV5-1 and TRBJ1-1; 7 bases fit TRBD1. Germline V CDR1 and CDR2: SGHRS, YFSETQ. The V segment lost 0 bases and the J segment 3 bases; nucleotides outside the gene matches: 5. The CDR3 covers 15 residues. The CDR3 bases are TGCGCCAGCAGCTTGGCTCCTACAGGGGACACTGAAGCTTTCTTT. This codes for CASSLAPTGDTEAFF.

This clone appeared once. The chain uses TRBV5-4 and TRBJ2-4; 8 nucleotides line up with TRBD1. This CDR3 has 15 residues. Germline CDR1 SGHNT, CDR2 YYREEE (reference sequence). V lost 5 bases, J lost 2 bases, and 6 bases stayed unmatched. The CDR3 here is CASRGQGTPKNIQYF. CDR3 DNA: TGTGCCAGCAGAGGACAGGGAACTCCCAAAAACATTCAGTACTTC. Based on the CDR3 plus reference TRBV5-4 and TRBJ2-4, the full variable domain is ETGVTQSPTHLIKTRGQQVTLRCSSQSGHNTVSWYQQALGQGPQFIFQYYREEENGRGNFPPRFSGLQFPNYSSELNVNALELDDSALYLCASRGQGTPKNIQYFGAGTRLSVL.

This chain uses TRBV7-8 with TRBJ2-7; 8 bases align to TRBD2. V shed 3 bases, J shed 6 bases, and the junction held 13 bases outside the gene matches. Germline CDR1 SGHVS, CDR2 FQNEAQ. The CDR3 loop spans 16 amino acids. The CDR3 is CASSFSNVREGGEQYF. The CDR3 DNA follows: TGTGCCAGCAGCTTTAGTAATGTCCGGGAGGGTGGCGAGCAGTACTTC. Looking up the rest from reference TRBV7-8 and TRBJ2-7 gives the full variable domain: GAGVSQSPRYKVAKRGQDVALRCDPISGHVSLFWYQQALGQGPEFLTYFQNEAQLDKSGLPSDRFFAERPEGSVSTLKIQRTQQEDSAVYLCASSFSNVREGGEQYFGPGTRLTVT.

The chain links TRBV7-2 to TRBJ1-1; 7 bases are shared with TRBD1. With 3 bases clipped from V and 6 bases from J, the junction kept 7 bases outside the gene matches. The CDR3 sequence is 14 residues long. Germline CDR1 is SGHTA and CDR2 is FQGNSA. For the CDR3, the DNA is TGTGCCAGCAGCTTCACTGGGACAGCCGCTGAAGCTTTCTTT. This encodes CASSFTGTAAEAFF.

The chain recombines TRBV2 with TRBJ1-1; TRBD1 might be the D (6 bases). Germline CDR1 reads SNHLY; CDR2 reads FYNNEI. V lost 3 bases to trimming and J lost 3 bases, with 11 bases between them. The CDR3 consists of 14 residues. The CDR3 coding sequence is TGTGCCAGCAGTGAGGCAGGGGTGGACACTGAAGCTTTCTTT. Translated: CASSEAGVDTEAFF.

The chain has TRBV2 and TRBJ1-4, with 8 bases identical to TRBD1. The germline V gene encodes CDR1 SNHLY and CDR2 FYNNEI. The CDR3 consists of 13 residues. V shed 2 bases, J shed 8 bases, and the junction held 1 base outside the gene matches. The CDR3: CASSENRGEKLFF. The CDR3 DNA follows: TGTGCCAGCAGTGAAAACAGGGGGGAAAAACTGTTTTTT.

The gene calls are TRBV14 and TRBJ1-3; D is unclear. The ends were cut back, 1 base at V and 4 bases at J, with 11 bases in the middle. This CDR3 spans 15 amino acids. CDR1 is SGHDN, CDR2 FVKESK, per germline. CDR3 in amino acids: CASSQAAGSGNTIYF. The CDR3 DNA follows: TGTGCCAGCAGCCAAGCGGCCGGGAGCGGAAACACCATATATTTT.